These 29 T cell receptor beta chains share one sample of origin, sequenced in a study of blood T cell repertoires in COVID-19. Sequencing used immunoSEQ multiplex PCR; TCRdb keeps in-frame clones, though not all of them. There are some 230,000 clones in the sample; about 80% occur only once, and approximately 16% lies in the top ten. Sample: PBMCs or T cells enriched from blood (not recorded which). The receptors were sampled from a man aged 35 to 55 who had recovered from COVID-19.

This rearrangement joins TRBV5-8 to TRBJ1-2; no clear D gene. Looked up from germline, CDR1 is SGHTS and CDR2 is YDEGEE. The V and J ends lost 6 bases and 4 bases respectively, with 16 bases between them. This CDR3 is 14 amino acids long. The CDR3 sequence: CASIRRVGSYGYTF. For the CDR3, the DNA is TGTGCCAGCATCCGGAGAGTAGGGAGCTATGGCTACACCTTC.

The V gene is TRBV7-2, the J gene TRBJ1-2; D remains unclear. With 9 bases removed from V and 8 bases from J, the gap between germline ends came to 19 bases. From germline, CDR1 is SGHTA and CDR2 FQGNSA. This CDR3 has 13 residues. Written as DNA, the CDR3 is TGTGCCAGTGAGGGTGCCCATAATGCGGGCTACACCTTC. Protein sequence: CASEGAHNAGYTF.

The chain joins TRBV9 to TRBJ2-1; weak D call: TRBD2 (6 bases). This CDR3 contains 14 residues. The germline CDR1 and CDR2 sequences are SGDLS and YYNGEE. Trimming took 3 bases from V and 6 from J, leaving 13 bases between them. The CDR3 reads CASSAPDSGNEQFF. The CDR3 DNA is TGTGCCAGCAGCGCTCCCGATAGCGGCAATGAGCAGTTCTTC.

The table lists this clone with a few counts. This chain uses TRBV6-5 with TRBJ1-6; tentative D call: TRBD1 (6 bases). The CDR3 is 15 amino acids. Germline assignment: CDR1 MNHEY and CDR2 SVGAGI. The V end was cut by 6 bases, the J end by 4 bases, with 13 bases between. CDR3 coding DNA: TGTGCCAGCAGCGACAAACAGGGTTATAATTCACCCCTCCACTTT. Amino acids: CASSDKQGYNSPLHF.

This clone was counted between two and nine times. V gene TRBV10-1 combines with J gene TRBJ2-1; 10 bases map to TRBD2. The CDR3 covers 16 residues. Germline values: CDR1 WNHNN, CDR2 SYGVQD (reference sequence). The junction had 4 bases not matched to a gene; V was cut back by 0 bases and J by 5 bases. CDR3 DNA: TGCGCCAGCAGTGAGTCGGGGAGCGGGAGGGACAATGAGCAGTTCTTC. It encodes CASSESGSGRDNEQFF.

The J gene is TRBJ1-4, the V gene TRBV14; D unresolved. Germline assignment: CDR1 SGHDN and CDR2 FVKESK. This CDR3 has 12 residues. With 3 bases removed from V and 5 bases from J, the gap between germline ends came to 4 bases. The CDR3, as DNA: TGTGCCAGCAGCCATAAAAATGAAAAACTGTTTTTT. Its protein is CASSHKNEKLFF.

The CDR3 is CASSQGEGSYEQYF. In nucleotides, the CDR3 is TGCGCCAGCAGCCAAGGGGAGGGGTCCTACGAGCAGTACTTC. This chain uses TRBV4-1 with TRBJ2-7, with 7 bases that match TRBD2. The CDR3 totals 14 residues. Per the germline V gene, CDR1 is MGHRA and CDR2 is YSYEKL. Trimming took 1 base from V and 1 from J; bases not matched to a gene: 1.

The gene calls are TRBV9 and TRBJ2-1, with 9 nucleotides matching TRBD2. V dropped 1 base and J dropped 2; count of bases not matched to a gene: 1. The germline CDR1 and CDR2 sequences are SGDLS and YYNGEE. There are 15 residues in the CDR3. The CDR3 sequence is CASSVSSGAYNEQFF. The CDR3 region has the DNA TGTGCCAGCAGCGTATCTAGCGGGGCCTACAATGAGCAGTTCTTC.

This clone was observed a single time. The chain uses TRBV6-1 and TRBJ2-1; D uncertain. Germline CDR1 reads MNHNS; CDR2 reads SASEGT. With 1 base removed from V and 2 bases from J, the gap between germline ends came to 6 bases. CDR3 length equals 14 residues. CDR3 nucleotides: TGTGCCAGCAGTGAAGGTGGGCCCTACAATGAGCAGTTCTTC. It is translated as CASSEGGPYNEQFF.

This chain uses TRBV12-2 with TRBJ1-5. TRBV12-2 is described as a pseudogene. The CDR3 is 20 residues long. CDR3 nucleotides: TGTGCAAGTCGCTTAGCACATCTCCGTCTGGGGGGAGGGTTAAGTCAGCCCCAGCATTTT. Translation gives CASRLAHLRLGGGLSQPQHF.

The rearrangement links TRBV12-5 to TRBJ2-1, with D tentatively TRBD2 (6 bases). Per the germline V gene, CDR1 is LGHNT and CDR2 is FRNRAP. The CDR3 extends over 16 amino acids. V lost 6 bases and J lost 4, with 19 bases in between. CDR3 nucleotides: TGTGCTAGTGGAGCGGGTGTTAGCGGATCATACAATGAGCAGTTCTTC. The encoded protein is CASGAGVSGSYNEQFF.

The J gene is TRBJ2-1, the V gene TRBV5-1; the match to TRBD1 covers 8 bases. V lost 0 bases and J lost 7; bases outside the gene matches: 0. Germline assignment: CDR1 SGHRS and CDR2 YFSETQ. This CDR3 spans 13 amino acids. The CDR3 sequence: CASSLGTGNEQFF. The CDR3 nucleotides read TGCGCCAGCAGCTTGGGGACAGGGAATGAGCAGTTCTTC.

The rearrangement joins TRBV5-1 to TRBJ2-1; the D is unclear. The V end was cut by 0 bases, the J end by 5 bases, with 9 bases between. This CDR3 is 14 amino acids long. Germline V gives CDR1 SGHRS, CDR2 YFSETQ. The chain's CDR3 is CASSLGGANNEQFF. DNA of the CDR3: TGCGCCAGCAGCTTGGGCGGAGCGAACAATGAGCAGTTCTTC.

The V and J genes are TRBV6-5 and TRBJ2-1; perhaps TRBD2 as D (6 bases). The CDR3 consists of 15 residues. Germline V gene data show CDR1 as MNHEY and CDR2 as SVGAGI. Trimming stripped 10 bases from V and 2 bases from J, with 18 bases between. The CDR3 sequence: CATEKRGRPYNEQFF. CDR3 sequence (DNA): TGTGCCACCGAGAAGAGAGGGAGGCCCTACAATGAGCAGTTCTTC.

The chain employs TRBV24-1 and TRBJ1-4; 7 positions agree with TRBD1. Losses at the gene ends were 2 bases for V and 8 bases for J; bases not matched to a gene: 7. This CDR3 is 15 amino acids long. The germline CDR1 and CDR2 sequences are KGHDR and SFDVKD. The CDR3 coding sequence is TGTGCCACCAGTGATTCCAGGGGGGACGGAGAAAAACTGTTTTTT. This codes for CATSDSRGDGEKLFF.

The genes are TRBV30 and TRBJ2-1, with TRBD2 matching over 12 bases. With 8 bases clipped from V and 8 bases from J, the junction kept 13 bases outside the gene matches. CDR1 and CDR2 from the germline V gene are GTSNPN and SVGIG (reference sequence). The CDR3 is made up of 15 amino acids. CDR3 DNA sequence: TGTGCCGGGACTAGCGGGTCCTTCCCCGGCGATGAGCAGTTCTTC. Its translation is CAGTSGSFPGDEQFF.

The rearrangement uses TRBV29-1 and TRBJ2-7, with 8 bases lining up with TRBD1. The CDR3 runs to 14 residues. Germline V CDR1 and CDR2: SQVTM, ANQGSEA. V shed 7 bases, J shed 7 bases, and the junction held 15 bases outside the gene matches. The CDR3 region has the DNA TGCAGCGCGAGGGGACAGGACGGAGTGGGAGAGCAGTACTTC. This sequence encodes CSARGQDGVGEQYF.

The gene calls are TRBV7-9 and TRBJ1-3, with a weak D call TRBD1 (6 bases). The ends were cut back, 2 bases at V and 5 bases at J, with 13 bases in the middle. Germline CDR1 and CDR2: SEHNR and FQNEAQ (reference sequence). CDR3 length: 15 residues. CDR3 DNA sequence: TGTGCCAGCAGCTTATCCGCGGGGGCGCGAAACACCATATATTTT. This translates into CASSLSAGARNTIYF.

This clone was counted only a few times. The chain carries TRBV6-5 and TRBJ1-6; TRBD1 matches 7 bases. J was trimmed by 2 bases and V by 6 bases; bases with no gene match: 4. The germline V gene has CDR1 MNHEY and CDR2 SVGAGI. CDR3 length: 15 amino acids. The CDR3: CASSQGVPYNSPLHF. The DNA of the CDR3 is TGTGCCAGCAGCCAGGGGGTACCCTATAATTCACCCCTCCACTTT.

This chain links TRBV6-5 with TRBJ2-5; D unclear. The CDR3 contains 16 residues. CDR1 MNHEY and CDR2 SVGAGI come from the germline V gene. V was trimmed by 2 bases and J by 1 base, leaving 14 bases between them. In DNA, the CDR3 is TGTGCCAGCAGTTACAACCCCAATTCAGGCCAAGAGACCCAGTACTTC. Amino acids: CASSYNPNSGQETQYF.

The chain links TRBV28 to TRBJ1-5, with D unresolved. The CDR3 contains 13 residues. In germline, CDR1 is MDHEN, CDR2 SYDVKM. Trimming took 1 base from V and 6 from J, leaving 7 bases between them. The CDR3 DNA reads as TGTGCCAGCAGTTTATTAGAGTTTCAGCCCCAGCATTTT. Its protein product is CASSLLEFQPQHF.

The chain has TRBV4-2 and TRBJ2-7; 12 nucleotides line up with TRBD1. The length of the CDR3 is 15 residues. Germline V gives CDR1 LGHNA, CDR2 YNFKEQ. With V trimmed by 4 bases and J by 2 bases, 3 bases remained unmatched. The CDR3 DNA is TGTGCCAGCAGCCCGGGACAGGGGGCTGCCTACGAGCAGTACTTC. Translating gives CASSPGQGAAYEQYF.

The V and J genes are TRBV5-1 and TRBJ1-1, with D possibly matching TRBD1 (5 bases). The CDR3 has 15 amino acids. Trimming shortened V by 4 bases and J by 1 base, and 14 bases separated the two germline ends. From germline, CDR1 is SGHRS and CDR2 YFSETQ. CDR3 nucleotide sequence: TGCGCCAGCAGCCCACGGACGGGGGGGAACACTGAAGCTTTCTTT. As protein: CASSPRTGGNTEAFF.

This chain links TRBV5-1 with TRBJ1-6, with a weak D call TRBD1 (6 bases). The V end was cut by 0 bases, the J end by 7 bases, with 11 bases between. Germline CDR1 reads SGHRS; CDR2 reads YFSETQ. The CDR3 has 15 residues. The CDR3 DNA sequence: TGCGCCAGCAGCTTGGCTGCAGGGGTCAATTCACCCCTCCACTTT. This sequence encodes CASSLAAGVNSPLHF.

There are a few counts of this clone. V gene TRBV30 combines with J gene TRBJ2-7; 10 nucleotides line up with TRBD1. Trimming at V came to 7 bases and at J to 3 bases, leaving 9 bases not matched to a gene. Germline loops: CDR1 GTSNPN, CDR2 SVGIG (reference sequence). This CDR3 has 14 residues. The CDR3 DNA reads TGTGCCTTATTGGTTAGGACAGGGGGCTACGAGCAGTACTTC. As protein: CALLVRTGGYEQYF.

This sequence joins TRBV5-1 and TRBJ2-3; 12 bases align to TRBD1. This CDR3 has 17 amino acids. The germline V gene has CDR1 SGHRS and CDR2 YFSETQ. V shed 4 bases and J 7 bases; nucleotides not matched to a gene: 13. The chain's CDR3 is CASSPNPGQGARNTQYF. The CDR3 DNA sequence: TGCGCCAGCAGCCCGAATCCGGGACAGGGGGCGCGAAATACGCAGTATTTT.

CDR3 amino acids: CAIQTGDGVHEQYF. CDR3 sequence (DNA): TGTGCCATTCAAACAGGGGACGGTGTCCACGAGCAGTACTTC. The chain links TRBV28 to TRBJ2-7, with 7 bases identical to TRBD1. V was pared by 10 bases and J by 5 bases, with 14 bases of the junction left unmatched. The CDR3 is made up of 14 amino acids. Germline V CDR1 and CDR2: MDHEN, SYDVKM.

This chain links TRBV5-5 with TRBJ2-7, with a possible D match to TRBD1 (7 bases). The V gene's germline CDR1 is SGHKS and CDR2 YYEKEE (reference sequence). This CDR3 contains 14 residues. V lost 4 bases and J lost 4, with 15 bases in between. CDR3 loop: CASSMRDRGYEQYF. The CDR3 region has the DNA TGTGCCAGCAGCATGCGGGACAGAGGATACGAGCAGTACTTC. Variable domain in full (rest from reference TRBV5-5 and TRBJ2-7): DAGVTQSPTHLIKTRGQQVTLRCSPISGHKSVSWYQQVLGQGPQFIFQYYEKEERGRGNFPDRFSARQFPNYSSELNVNALLLGDSALYLCASSMRDRGYEQYFGPGTRLTVT.

The gene calls are TRBV20-1 and TRBJ1-6; TRBD1 is a possible D gene (5 bases). The V gene's germline CDR1 is DFQATT and CDR2 SNEGSKA (reference sequence). V shed 6 bases and J shed 14 bases, with 14 bases lying between them. The CDR3 length is 11 residues. Here the CDR3 reads CSATAGGSLHF. For the CDR3, the DNA is TGCAGTGCAACCGCGGGGGGGTCCCTCCACTTT.